This is a list of T cell receptor beta chains from one sample in a study of shared clonotypes between healthy human individuals. The method was immunoSEQ multiplex PCR; TCRdb's version includes in-frame clones alone and lacks a portion of them. The sample has nearly 600,000 clones, around 95% seen once. Sequencing was carried out using naive CD8+ T cells sorted from blood. The receptors shown here come from a woman aged 25 to 39 in good health. Both conserved end residues are part of each CDR3. The D gene is left open where the match is weak. A row's size may be missing; if present it is once, few, many or a size class.

v_gene,d_gene,j_gene,abundance,CDR3aa,CDR3nt
TRBV19,TRBD2,TRBJ2-3,.,CASSLTSGSSDTQYF,TGTGCCAGTAGTCTAACTAGCGGGAGTTCAGATACGCAGTATTTT
TRBV7-3,TRBD1,TRBJ1-1,.,CASSWTGGRGTEAFF,TGTGCCAGCAGCTGGACAGGGGGCCGAGGCACTGAAGCTTTCTTT
TRBV4-2,.,TRBJ2-1,.,CASSLIGNRNEQFF,TGTGCCAGCAGCTTAATTGGGAACCGCAATGAGCAGTTCTTC
TRBV28,.,TRBJ2-7,.,CASTRSGGAYEQYF,TGTGCCAGCACCCGCTCTGGGGGCGCTTACGAGCAGTACTTC
TRBV4-2,.,TRBJ1-4,.,CASSQGGRLGEKLFF,TGTGCCAGCAGCCAAGGGGGGAGGCTCGGTGAAAAACTGTTTTTT
TRBV2,TRBD1,TRBJ2-2,.,CASSLYPTGVGTGELFF,TGTGCCAGCAGTTTGTACCCAACAGGGGTAGGCACCGGGGAGCTGTTTTTT
TRBV7-9,.,TRBJ2-5,.,CASSPSMGEVGKETQYF,TGTGCCAGCAGCCCTAGCATGGGGGAGGTGGGGAAAGAGACCCAGTACTTC
TRBV4-1,.,TRBJ2-7,.,CASSTGAGPVYEQYF,TGCGCCAGCAGCACGGGAGCCGGCCCCGTCTACGAGCAGTACTTC
TRBV4-1,.,TRBJ2-7,.,CASSQEGGSGYEQYF,TGCGCCAGCAGCCAAGAAGGCGGGTCGGGCTACGAGCAGTACTTC
TRBV6-1,.,TRBJ2-7,.,CASSEMGQGNEQYF,TGTGCCAGCAGTGAGATGGGTCAGGGGAACGAGCAGTACTTC
TRBV5-4,.,TRBJ2-2,once,CASSFRAGRNTGELFF,TGTGCCAGCAGCTTTAGGGCGGGACGAAACACCGGGGAGCTGTTTTTT